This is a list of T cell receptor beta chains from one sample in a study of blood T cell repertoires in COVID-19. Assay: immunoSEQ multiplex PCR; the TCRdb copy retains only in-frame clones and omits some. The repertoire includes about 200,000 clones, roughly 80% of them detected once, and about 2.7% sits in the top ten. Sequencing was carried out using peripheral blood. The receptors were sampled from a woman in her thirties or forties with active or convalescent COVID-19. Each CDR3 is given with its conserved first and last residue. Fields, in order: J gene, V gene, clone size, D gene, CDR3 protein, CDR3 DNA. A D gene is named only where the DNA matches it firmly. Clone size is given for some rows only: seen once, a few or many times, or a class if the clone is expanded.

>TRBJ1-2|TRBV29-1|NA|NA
CSVVVTDYGYTF
TGCAGCGTTGTAGTCACCGACTATGGCTACACCTTC
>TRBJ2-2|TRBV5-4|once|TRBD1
CASSVTGANTGELFF
TGTGCCAGCAGCGTGACAGGGGCCAACACCGGGGAGCTGTTTTTT
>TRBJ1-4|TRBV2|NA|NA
CASMTDRTDEKLFF
TGTGCCAGCATGACGGACAGAACTGATGAAAAACTGTTTTTT
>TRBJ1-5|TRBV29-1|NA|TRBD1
CSVLQGQGQPQHF
TGCAGCGTTTTACAGGGGCAGGGTCAGCCCCAGCATTTT
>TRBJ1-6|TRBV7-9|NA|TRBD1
CASSLVRQGNRSLHF
TGTGCCAGCAGCTTAGTAAGACAGGGGAATCGGTCCCTCCACTTT
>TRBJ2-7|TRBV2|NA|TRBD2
CASSPPAGGLYEQYF
TGTGCCAGCAGTCCTCCAGCGGGAGGCCTCTACGAGCAGTACTTC
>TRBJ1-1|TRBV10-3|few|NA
CAISGQQGINTEAFF
TGTGCCATCAGTGGCCAACAGGGTATCAACACTGAAGCTTTCTTT
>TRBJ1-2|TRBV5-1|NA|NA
CASSSQGRYGYTF
TGCGCCAGCAGCTCCCAGGGGCGATATGGCTACACCTTC
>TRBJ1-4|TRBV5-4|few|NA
CASSTGGGDEKLFF
TGTGCCAGCAGTACCGGGGGGGGAGATGAAAAACTGTTTTTT
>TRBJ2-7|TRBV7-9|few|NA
CASSLNSGVRIEQYF
TGTGCCAGCAGCTTAAATTCCGGGGTAAGGATCGAGCAGTACTTC
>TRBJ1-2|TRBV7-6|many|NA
CASSQSDSQSLGYGYTF
TGTGCCAGCAGCCAGAGTGACAGTCAGAGTCTTGGATATGGCTACACCTTC
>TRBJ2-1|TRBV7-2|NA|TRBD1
CASSTSRTGLNEQFF
TGTGCCAGCAGCACCTCCCGGACAGGGCTGAATGAGCAGTTCTTC
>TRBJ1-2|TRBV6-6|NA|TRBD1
CASSLSRGPNYGYTF
TGTGCCAGCAGTCTCAGCAGGGGGCCTAACTATGGCTACACCTTC
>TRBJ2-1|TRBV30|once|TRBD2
CAWSDPLAGGPYNEQFF
TGTGCCTGGAGTGACCCCCTAGCGGGAGGCCCCTACAATGAGCAGTTCTTC
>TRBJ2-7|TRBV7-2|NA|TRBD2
CASSLTGRAGEQYF
TGTGCCAGCAGCTTAACCGGGAGGGCCGGCGAGCAGTACTTC
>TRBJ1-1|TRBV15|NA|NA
CATSRDQASNTEAFF
TGTGCCACCAGCAGAGATCAGGCGTCGAACACTGAAGCTTTCTTT
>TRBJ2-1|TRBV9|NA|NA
CASSPRTDVSGAYNEQFF
TGTGCCAGCAGCCCCAGGACGGACGTAAGCGGCGCCTACAATGAGCAGTTCTTC
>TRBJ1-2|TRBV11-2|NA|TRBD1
CASSLRGADYTF
TGTGCCAGCAGTCTCAGGGGGGCTGACTACACCTTC
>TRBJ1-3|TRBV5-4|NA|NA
CASSLDRTSGNTIYF
TGTGCCAGCAGCTTGGACAGGACCTCTGGAAACACCATATATTTT
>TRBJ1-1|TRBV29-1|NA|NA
CSVTQSVGGKAFF
TGCAGCGTTACCCAGTCAGTGGGGGGGAAAGCTTTCTTT
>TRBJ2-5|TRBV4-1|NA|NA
CASSQRGSGKGETQYF
TGCGCCAGCAGCCAAAGGGGGTCGGGAAAAGGAGAGACCCAGTACTTC
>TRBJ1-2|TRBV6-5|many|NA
CAGALGGPSGYTF
TGTGCCGGTGCACTTGGAGGGCCGAGCGGCTACACCTTC
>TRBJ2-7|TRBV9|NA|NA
CASSVDRGNEQYF
TGTGCCAGCAGCGTAGATCGAGGAAACGAGCAGTACTTC
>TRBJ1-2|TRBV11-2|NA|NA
CASSPGLSGYTF
TGTGCCAGCAGCCCAGGGCTAAGTGGCTACACCTTC
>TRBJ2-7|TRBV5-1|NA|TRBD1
CASSLAPAGTGSYEQYF
TGCGCCAGCAGCTTGGCCCCGGCGGGGACAGGGTCCTACGAGCAGTACTTC
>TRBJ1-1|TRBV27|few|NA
CANPGGGWCTEAFF
TGTGCCAATCCCGGAGGAGGCTGGTGCACTGAAGCTTTCTTT
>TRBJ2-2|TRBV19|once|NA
CASSSGNTGELFF
TGTGCCAGTAGTAGCGGGAACACCGGGGAGCTGTTTTTT